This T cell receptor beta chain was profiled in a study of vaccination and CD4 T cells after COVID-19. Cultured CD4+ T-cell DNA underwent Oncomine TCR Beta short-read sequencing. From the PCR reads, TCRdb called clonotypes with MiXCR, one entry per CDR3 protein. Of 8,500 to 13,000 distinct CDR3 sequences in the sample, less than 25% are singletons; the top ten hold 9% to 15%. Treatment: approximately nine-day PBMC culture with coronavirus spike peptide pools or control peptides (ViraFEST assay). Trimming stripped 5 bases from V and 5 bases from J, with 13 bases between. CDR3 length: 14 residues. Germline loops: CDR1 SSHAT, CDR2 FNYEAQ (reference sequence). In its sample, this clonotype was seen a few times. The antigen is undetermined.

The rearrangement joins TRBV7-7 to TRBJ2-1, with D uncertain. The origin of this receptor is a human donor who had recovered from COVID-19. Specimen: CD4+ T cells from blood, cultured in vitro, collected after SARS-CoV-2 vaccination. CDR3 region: CASSPRVDDNEQFF. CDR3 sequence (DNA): TGTGCCAGCAGCCCCAGAGTAGACGACAATGAGCAGTTCTTC.